This is a list of T cell receptor beta chains from one sample in a study of OX40 agonist ivuxolimab in advanced cancers. Sequencing used immunoSEQ multiplex PCR; TCRdb keeps in-frame clones, though not all of them. Found here are around 65,000 clones, about 88% of them singletons; the top ten hold 15% to 20%. Sequences were derived from CD4+ or CD8+ T cells sorted from blood, sampled in a trial of the OX40 agonist ivuxolimab. Receptors were obtained from an adult with an advanced solid tumor such as melanoma, head and neck, liver or kidney cancer. CDR3s include the opening cysteine and the closing phenylalanine or tryptophan. Each record gives: V gene, D gene, J gene, clone size, CDR3 DNA, CDR3 protein. A D gene is named only where the DNA matches it firmly. The size field is filled for only some rows; it gives once, few, many or a size class.

TRBV28	.	TRBJ2-2	.	TGTGCCAGCAGTTCGGGAAAACTAGACACCGGGGAGCTGTTTTTT	CASSSGKLDTGELFF
TRBV28	.	TRBJ2-3	.	TGTGCCAGCAGCCAGCCCGTGGGGGGCACAGATACGCAGTATTTT	CASSQPVGGTDTQYF
TRBV6-6	.	TRBJ2-3	.	TGTGCCAGCAGGGGAGCTTTTGCGGATACGCAGTATTTT	CASRGAFADTQYF
TRBV7-8	.	TRBJ2-3	.	TGTGCCAGCAGCTCAATAGAGGGGTTCGGCACAGATACGCAGTATTTT	CASSSIEGFGTDTQYF
TRBV5-6	.	TRBJ2-7	.	TGTGCCAGCAGTACCCTAGGGGTTACCGAGCAGTACTTC	CASSTLGVTEQYF
TRBV7-3	TRBD2	TRBJ2-7	few	TGTGCCAGCAGCAAGGGCCTAGCGGGGGACGAGCAGTACTTC	CASSKGLAGDEQYF
TRBV5-1	.	TRBJ2-7	.	TGCGCCAGCAGCTTGGCTTGGGGGACCGGCGGCGAGCAGTACTTC	CASSLAWGTGGEQYF
TRBV7-9	.	TRBJ2-1	few	TGTGCCACCGAAGGGTTGCCCTACAATGAGCAGTTCTTC	CATEGLPYNEQFF
TRBV6-6	.	TRBJ2-7	.	TGTGCCAGCAGTCCGGGAGTGGGCGAGCAGTACTTC	CASSPGVGEQYF
TRBV27	TRBD1	TRBJ2-7	.	TGTGCCAGCAGTTTCCGACCCGGGACAGGGGATCCCGAGCAGTACTTC	CASSFRPGTGDPEQYF
TRBV27	TRBD2	TRBJ2-7	.	TGTGCCAGCAGCAACCGACTAGCCGATACCTACGAGCAGTACTTC	CASSNRLADTYEQYF
TRBV27	TRBD1	TRBJ2-1	.	TGTGCCAGCAGTTTATGGGGGACAGCAAATGAGCAGTTCTTC	CASSLWGTANEQFF
TRBV30	.	TRBJ1-5	.	TGTGCCTGGAGCGTTTTTAATCAGCCCCAGCATTTT	CAWSVFNQPQHF
TRBV6-5	.	TRBJ2-7	.	TGTGCCAGCACCGACTCCTACGAGCAGTACTTC	CASTDSYEQYF
TRBV4-2	TRBD1	TRBJ2-5	.	TGTGCCAGCAGCCAAGGGGACAGAGAAGAGACCCAGTACTTC	CASSQGDREETQYF
TRBV11-2	.	TRBJ2-1	once	TGTGCCAGCAGCTTTCCGGAGGCCTACAATGAGCAGTTCTTC	CASSFPEAYNEQFF
TRBV7-9	TRBD2	TRBJ2-2	.	TGTGCCAGCAGCCCCGGACTAGCGGGAGGCGCTGGCGGGGAGCTGTTTTTT	CASSPGLAGGAGGELFF
TRBV13	.	TRBJ1-1	.	TGTGCCAGCAGCCCGGGCTATGGGGACACTGAAGCTTTCTTT	CASSPGYGDTEAFF
TRBV5-4	.	TRBJ2-3	once	TGTGCCAGCAGCTTGGACGGGGAAGATACGCAGTATTTT	CASSLDGEDTQYF
TRBV5-4	TRBD2	TRBJ2-1	.	TGTGCCAGCAGCTTGGAAAGCGGGAGGGCCTTCTATGAGCAGTTCTTC	CASSLESGRAFYEQFF
TRBV28	TRBD1	TRBJ1-1	.	TGTGCCAGCAGCCCGACAGGGTTGAACACTGAAGCTTTCTTT	CASSPTGLNTEAFF
TRBV21-1	.	TRBJ2-1	once	TGTGCCAGCAGCAAAGCGGTATGGGCGGGGTCTCCCTACAATGAGCAGTTCTTC	CASSKAVWAGSPYNEQFF
TRBV29-1	TRBD2	TRBJ2-3	once	TGCAGCGTTGAGGGTAGCGGGGGAGGGGATACGCAGTATTTT	CSVEGSGGGDTQYF
TRBV28	.	TRBJ1-6	.	TGTGCCAGCAGTATAGACGGAGATTCACCCCTCCACTTT	CASSIDGDSPLHF
TRBV11-1	TRBD1	TRBJ2-7	.	TGTGCCAGCAGCTTAAAGGGACAGTCCTACGAGCAGTACTTC	CASSLKGQSYEQYF
TRBV7-3	.	TRBJ2-7	.	TGTGCCAGCAGCTTAGGGCAGCCCTACGAGCAGTACTTC	CASSLGQPYEQYF
TRBV7-9	.	TRBJ2-2	.	TGTGCCAGCAGTTCAGGACAGACCACCGGGGAGCTGTTTTTT	CASSSGQTTGELFF
TRBV4-3	TRBD1	TRBJ2-3	.	TGCGCCAGCAGCCAGGGGACAGGATCCACAGATACGCAGTATTTT	CASSQGTGSTDTQYF
TRBV28	.	TRBJ2-6	.	TGTGCCAGCAGACCAGACAGCTCTGGGGCCAACGTCCTGACTTTC	CASRPDSSGANVLTF